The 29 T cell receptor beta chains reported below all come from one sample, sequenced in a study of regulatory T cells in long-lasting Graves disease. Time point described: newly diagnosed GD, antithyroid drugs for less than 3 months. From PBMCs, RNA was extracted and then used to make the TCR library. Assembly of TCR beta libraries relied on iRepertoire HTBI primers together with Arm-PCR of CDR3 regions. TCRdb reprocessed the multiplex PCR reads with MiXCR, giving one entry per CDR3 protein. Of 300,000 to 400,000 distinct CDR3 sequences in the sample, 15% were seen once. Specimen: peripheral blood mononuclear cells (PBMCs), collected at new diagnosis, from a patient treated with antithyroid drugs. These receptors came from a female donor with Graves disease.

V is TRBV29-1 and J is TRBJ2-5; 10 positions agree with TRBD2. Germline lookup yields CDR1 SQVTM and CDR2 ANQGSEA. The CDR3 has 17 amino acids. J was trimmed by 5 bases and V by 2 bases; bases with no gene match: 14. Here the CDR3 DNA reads TGCAGCGTTGAATCGGGGCTAGCGGGAGTGCTCGACGAGACCCAGTACTTC. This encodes CSVESGLAGVLDETQYF.

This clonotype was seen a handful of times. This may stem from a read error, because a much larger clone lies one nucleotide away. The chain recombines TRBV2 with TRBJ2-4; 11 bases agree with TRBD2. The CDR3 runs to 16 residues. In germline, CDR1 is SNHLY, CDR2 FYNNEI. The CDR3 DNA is TGTGCCAGCAGTGTTCGAGGACTAGCGGGTGAAGAGACCCAGCACTTC. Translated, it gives CASSVRGLAGEETQHF.

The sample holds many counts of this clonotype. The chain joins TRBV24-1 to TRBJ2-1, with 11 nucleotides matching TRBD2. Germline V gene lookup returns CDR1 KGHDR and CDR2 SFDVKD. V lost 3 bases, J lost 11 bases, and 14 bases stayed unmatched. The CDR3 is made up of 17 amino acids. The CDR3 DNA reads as TGTGCCACCAGTGATCGTCTAGCGGGAGGAACATACGCGCAGCAGTTCTTC. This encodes CATSDRLAGGTYAQQFF.

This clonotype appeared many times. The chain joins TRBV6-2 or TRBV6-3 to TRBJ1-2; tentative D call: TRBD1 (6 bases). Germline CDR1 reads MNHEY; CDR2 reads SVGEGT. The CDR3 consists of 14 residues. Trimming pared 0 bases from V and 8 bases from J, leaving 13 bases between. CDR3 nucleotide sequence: TGTGCCAGCAGTTACTCGAGTAGGGGGGGCGGCTACACCTTC. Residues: CASSYSSRGGGYTF.

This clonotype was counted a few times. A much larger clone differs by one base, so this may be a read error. The CDR3 sequence: CATTTGIQETQYF. The CDR3 DNA is TGTGCCACTACTACGGGGATCCAAGAGACCCAGTACTTC. This chain links TRBV18 with TRBJ2-5; tentative D call: TRBD2 (5 bases). CDR3 length equals 13 residues. The V end lost 10 bases, the J end lost 1 base, and 13 bases lay between the germline ends. Germline assignment: CDR1 KGHSH and CDR2 LQKENI.

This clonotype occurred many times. The CDR3 region has the DNA TGTGCCAGCCCTAACTTGCGGGGCCTCGAAGCTTTCTTT. Protein: CASPNLRGLEAFF. The genes are TRBV7-2 and TRBJ1-1, with D possibly matching TRBD1 (5 bases). The CDR3 spans 13 residues. Germline V lookup: CDR1 SGHTA, CDR2 FQGNSA. Trimming shortened V by 8 bases and J by 8 bases, and 18 bases separated the two germline ends.

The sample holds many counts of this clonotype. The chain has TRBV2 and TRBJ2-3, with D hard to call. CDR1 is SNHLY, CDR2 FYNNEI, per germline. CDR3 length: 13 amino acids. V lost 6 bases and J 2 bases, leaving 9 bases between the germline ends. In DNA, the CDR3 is TGTGCCAGCAGAAAGACTTACACAGATACGCAGTATTTT. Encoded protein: CASRKTYTDTQYF. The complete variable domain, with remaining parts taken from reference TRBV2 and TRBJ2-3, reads EPEVTQTPSHQVTQMGQEVILRCVPISNHLYFYWYRQILGQKVEFLVSFYNNEISEKSEIFDDQFSVERPDGSNFTLKIRSTKLEDSAMYFCASRKTYTDTQYFGPGTRLTVL.

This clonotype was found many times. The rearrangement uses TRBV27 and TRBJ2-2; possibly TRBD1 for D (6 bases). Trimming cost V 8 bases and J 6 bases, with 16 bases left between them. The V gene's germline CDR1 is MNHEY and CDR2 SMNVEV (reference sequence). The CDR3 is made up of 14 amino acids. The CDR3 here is CASRSRGGPGELFF. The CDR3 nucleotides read TGTGCCAGCCGAAGTCGAGGGGGACCCGGGGAGCTGTTTTTT.

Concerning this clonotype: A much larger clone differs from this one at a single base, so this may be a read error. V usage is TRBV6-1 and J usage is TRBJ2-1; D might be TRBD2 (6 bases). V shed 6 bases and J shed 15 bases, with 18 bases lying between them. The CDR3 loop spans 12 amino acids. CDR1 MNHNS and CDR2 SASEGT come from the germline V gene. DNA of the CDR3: TGTGCCAGCAGGCTAGCGTCAGAGGCTCTGTTCTTC. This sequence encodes CASRLASEALFF.

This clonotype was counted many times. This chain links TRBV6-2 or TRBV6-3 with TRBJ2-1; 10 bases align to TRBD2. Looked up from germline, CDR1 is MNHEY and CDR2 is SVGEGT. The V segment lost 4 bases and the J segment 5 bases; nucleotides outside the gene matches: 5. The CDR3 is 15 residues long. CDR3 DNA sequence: TGTGCCAGCAGTTTTACGGGACTAGCGAACAATGAGCAGTTCTTC. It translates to CASSFTGLANNEQFF.

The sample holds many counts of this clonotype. The DNA for the CDR3 is TGTGCCAGCAGTACCACAGGGTCCGGCCGGCCCCAGCATTTT. This codes for CASSTTGSGRPQHF. This rearrangement joins TRBV2 to TRBJ1-5; D may be TRBD1 (6 bases). Deletions cut 5 bases from V and 9 bases from J, with 17 bases between. The CDR3 covers 14 residues. Looked up from germline, CDR1 is SNHLY and CDR2 is FYNNEI.

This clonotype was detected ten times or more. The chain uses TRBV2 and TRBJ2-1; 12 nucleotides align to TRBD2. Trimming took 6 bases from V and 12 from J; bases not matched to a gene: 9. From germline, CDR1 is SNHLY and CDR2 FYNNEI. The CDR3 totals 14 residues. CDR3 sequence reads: CASRGSSGGAAQFF. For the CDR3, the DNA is TGTGCCAGCAGGGGATCTAGCGGGGGGGCCGCGCAGTTCTTC. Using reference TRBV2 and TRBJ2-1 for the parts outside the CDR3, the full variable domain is EPEVTQTPSHQVTQMGQEVILRCVPISNHLYFYWYRQILGQKVEFLVSFYNNEISEKSEIFDDQFSVERPDGSNFTLKIRSTKLEDSAMYFCASRGSSGGAAQFFGPGTRLTVL.

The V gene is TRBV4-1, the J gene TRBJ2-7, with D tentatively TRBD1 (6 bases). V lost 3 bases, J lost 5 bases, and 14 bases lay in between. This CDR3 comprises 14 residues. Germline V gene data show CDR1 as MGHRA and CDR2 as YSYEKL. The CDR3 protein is CASSHPEGTNEQYF. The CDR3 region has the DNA TGCGCCAGCAGCCACCCCGAGGGGACAAACGAGCAGTACTTC.

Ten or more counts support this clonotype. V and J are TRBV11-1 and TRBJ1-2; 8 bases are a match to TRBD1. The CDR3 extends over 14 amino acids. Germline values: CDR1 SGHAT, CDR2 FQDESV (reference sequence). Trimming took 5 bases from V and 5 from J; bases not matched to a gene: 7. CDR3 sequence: CASSPWDRQYGYTF. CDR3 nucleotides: TGTGCCAGCAGCCCCTGGGACAGGCAGTATGGCTACACCTTC.

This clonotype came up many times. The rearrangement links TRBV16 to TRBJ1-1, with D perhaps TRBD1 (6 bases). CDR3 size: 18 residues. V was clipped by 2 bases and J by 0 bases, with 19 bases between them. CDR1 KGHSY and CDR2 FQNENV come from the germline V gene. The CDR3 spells CASSQVYNPGHLNTEAFF. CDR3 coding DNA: TGTGCCAGCAGCCAAGTCTATAACCCGGGACACTTGAACACTGAAGCTTTCTTT.

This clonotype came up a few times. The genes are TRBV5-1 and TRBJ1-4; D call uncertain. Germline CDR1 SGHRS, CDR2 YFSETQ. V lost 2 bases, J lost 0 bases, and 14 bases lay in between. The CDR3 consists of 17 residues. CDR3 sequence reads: CASSLLTPGATNEKLFF. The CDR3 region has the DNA TGCGCCAGCAGCTTACTCACCCCAGGAGCAACTAATGAAAAACTGTTTTTT.

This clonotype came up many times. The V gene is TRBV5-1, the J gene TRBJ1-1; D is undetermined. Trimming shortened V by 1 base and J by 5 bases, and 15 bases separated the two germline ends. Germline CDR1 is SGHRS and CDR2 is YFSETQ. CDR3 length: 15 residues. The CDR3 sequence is CASSLLQGLGTEAFF. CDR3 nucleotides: TGCGCCAGCAGCTTGTTACAAGGACTGGGTACTGAAGCTTTCTTT.

The CDR3 nucleotides read TGTGCCAGCAGTTTTGAACTGAATGGGGACCCTGAAGCTTTCTTT. It is translated as CASSFELNGDPEAFF. This chain uses TRBV12-3 or TRBV12-4 with TRBJ1-1; a possible D gene is TRBD1 (5 bases). Trimming took off 3 bases at V and 6 bases at J, with 17 bases between the two ends. The CDR3 runs to 15 residues.

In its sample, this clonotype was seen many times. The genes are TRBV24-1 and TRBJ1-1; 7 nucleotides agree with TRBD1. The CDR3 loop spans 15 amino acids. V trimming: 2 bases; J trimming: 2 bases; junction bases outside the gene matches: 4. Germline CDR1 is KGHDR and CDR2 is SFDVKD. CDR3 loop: CATSDSNRGNTEAFF. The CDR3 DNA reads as TGTGCCACCAGTGATTCCAACAGGGGAAACACTGAAGCTTTCTTT.

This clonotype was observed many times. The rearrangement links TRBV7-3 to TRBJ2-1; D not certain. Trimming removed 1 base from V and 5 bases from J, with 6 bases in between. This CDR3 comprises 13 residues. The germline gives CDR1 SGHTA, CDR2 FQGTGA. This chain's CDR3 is CASSLITNNEQFF. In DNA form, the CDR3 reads TGTGCCAGCAGCTTAATAACTAACAATGAGCAGTTCTTC.

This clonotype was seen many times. In nucleotides, the CDR3 is TGCAGTGCTAGTAGGCTTATGGAGACCCAGTACTTC. The encoded protein is CSASRLMETQYF. This chain links TRBV20-1 with TRBJ2-5; unclear D gene. V was pared by 3 bases and J by 5 bases, with 10 bases between. Germline CDR1 reads DFQATT; CDR2 reads SNEGSKA (reference sequence). The CDR3 extends over 12 amino acids.

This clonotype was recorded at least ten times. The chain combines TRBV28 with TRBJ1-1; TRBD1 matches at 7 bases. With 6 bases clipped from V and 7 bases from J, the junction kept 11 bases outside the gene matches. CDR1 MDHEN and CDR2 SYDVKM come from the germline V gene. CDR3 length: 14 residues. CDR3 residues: CASRRQGSGNEAFF. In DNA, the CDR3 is TGTGCCAGCAGAAGACAGGGCAGCGGCAATGAAGCTTTCTTT.

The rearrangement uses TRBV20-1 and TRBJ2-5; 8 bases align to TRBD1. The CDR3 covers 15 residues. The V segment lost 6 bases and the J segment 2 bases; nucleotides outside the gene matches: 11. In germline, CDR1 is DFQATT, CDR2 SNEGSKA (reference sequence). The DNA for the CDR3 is TGCAGTGCAGATCCGGGTACAGGGGGGCAAGAGACCCAGTACTTC. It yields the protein CSADPGTGGQETQYF.

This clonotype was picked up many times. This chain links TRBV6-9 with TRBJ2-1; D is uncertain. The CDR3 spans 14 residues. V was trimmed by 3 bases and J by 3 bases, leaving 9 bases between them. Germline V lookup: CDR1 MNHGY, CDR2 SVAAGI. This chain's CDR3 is CASSYLWGYNEQFF. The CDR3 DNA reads TGTGCCAGCAGTTACCTGTGGGGCTACAATGAGCAGTTCTTC.

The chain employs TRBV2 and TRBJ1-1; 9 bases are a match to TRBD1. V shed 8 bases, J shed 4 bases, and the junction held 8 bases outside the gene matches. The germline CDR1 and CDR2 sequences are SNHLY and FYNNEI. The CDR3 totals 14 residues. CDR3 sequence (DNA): TGTGCCAGCGCTGGGACAGGGAGGGGCACTGAAGCTTTCTTT. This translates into CASAGTGRGTEAFF.

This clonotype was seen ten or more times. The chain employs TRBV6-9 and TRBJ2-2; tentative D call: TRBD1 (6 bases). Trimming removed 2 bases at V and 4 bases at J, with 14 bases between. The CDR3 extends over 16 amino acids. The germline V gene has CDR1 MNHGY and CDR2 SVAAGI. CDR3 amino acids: CASSYSQGLSTGELFF. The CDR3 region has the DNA TGTGCCAGCAGTTATAGCCAGGGGTTGAGCACCGGGGAGCTGTTTTTT.

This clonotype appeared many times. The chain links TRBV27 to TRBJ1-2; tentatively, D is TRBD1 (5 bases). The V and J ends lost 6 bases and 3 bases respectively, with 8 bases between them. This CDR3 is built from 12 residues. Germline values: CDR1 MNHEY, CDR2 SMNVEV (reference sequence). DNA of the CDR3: TGTGCCAGCAGGTGGGGGGACTATGGCTACACCTTC. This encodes CASRWGDYGYTF.

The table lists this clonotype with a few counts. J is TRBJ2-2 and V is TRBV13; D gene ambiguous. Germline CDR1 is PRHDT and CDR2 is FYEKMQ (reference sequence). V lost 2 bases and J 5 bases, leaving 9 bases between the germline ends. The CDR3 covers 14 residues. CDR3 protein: CASSLNGDTGELFF. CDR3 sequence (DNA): TGTGCCAGCAGCTTAAACGGAGATACCGGGGAGCTGTTTTTT.

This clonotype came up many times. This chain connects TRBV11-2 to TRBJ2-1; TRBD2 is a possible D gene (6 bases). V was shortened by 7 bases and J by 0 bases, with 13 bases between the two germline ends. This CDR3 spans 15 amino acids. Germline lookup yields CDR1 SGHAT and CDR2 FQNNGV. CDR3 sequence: CASTERGSSYNEQFF. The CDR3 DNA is TGTGCCAGCACAGAACGGGGGAGCTCCTACAATGAGCAGTTCTTC.